Listed below are T cell receptor beta chains from one sample, sequenced in a study of post-analysis software for immune sequencing data. TCRdb passed the PCR reads through MiXCR, listing each CDR3 protein once. The data show approximately 400,000 distinct CDR3 sequences, with approximately 33% seen just once and under 15% held by the top ten. The source material was blood. These receptors all come from a girl aged 10-17 years with multiple sclerosis. Both conserved end residues are part of each CDR3. Each record gives: clone size, J gene, V gene, D gene, CDR3 protein, CDR3 DNA. The D gene is left open where the match is weak. A row's size may be missing; if present it is once, few, many or a size class.

clone_size: -
j_call: TRBJ2-1
v_call: TRBV7-2
d_call: -
cdr3_aa: CASSPGPRQTYNEQFF
cdr3_nt: TGTGCCAGCAGCCCGGGGCCCCGGCAAACTTACAATGAGCAGTTCTTC

clone_size: -
j_call: TRBJ2-7
v_call: TRBV19
d_call: TRBD1
cdr3_aa: CASSIESGGGLYEQYF
cdr3_nt: TGTGCCAGTAGTATAGAGTCAGGGGGCGGACTCTACGAGCAGTACTTC

clone_size: -
j_call: TRBJ2-1
v_call: TRBV20-1
d_call: TRBD2
cdr3_aa: CSAGLAALNEQFF
cdr3_nt: TGCAGTGCCGGACTAGCGGCCCTCAATGAGCAGTTCTTC

clone_size: -
j_call: TRBJ2-7
v_call: TRBV6-5
d_call: -
cdr3_aa: CASSSSGAFISYEQYF
cdr3_nt: TGTGCCAGCAGTTCCTCAGGGGCCTTCATCTCCTACGAGCAGTACTTC

clone_size: few
j_call: TRBJ2-1
v_call: TRBV15
d_call: TRBD1
cdr3_aa: CATSRTGVNNEQFF
cdr3_nt: TGTGCCACCAGCAGGACAGGGGTAAACAATGAGCAGTTCTTC

clone_size: -
j_call: TRBJ2-5
v_call: TRBV20-1
d_call: TRBD2
cdr3_aa: CSARARLSGGGTQYF
cdr3_nt: TGCAGTGCTAGAGCCCGACTTAGCGGGGGTGGGACCCAGTACTTC

clone_size: -
j_call: TRBJ1-4
v_call: TRBV7-9
d_call: -
cdr3_aa: CASSDSATNEKLFF
cdr3_nt: TGTGCCAGCAGCGACAGTGCAACTAATGAAAAACTGTTTTTT

clone_size: -
j_call: TRBJ1-2
v_call: TRBV28
d_call: TRBD1
cdr3_aa: CASRSTGAGGYGYTF
cdr3_nt: TGTGCCAGCAGATCGACTGGGGCAGGGGGCTATGGCTACACCTTC

clone_size: few
j_call: TRBJ2-1
v_call: TRBV27
d_call: TRBD2
cdr3_aa: CASSSLAGADEQFF
cdr3_nt: TGTGCCAGCAGTTCGCTAGCGGGGGCGGATGAGCAGTTCTTC

clone_size: many
j_call: TRBJ2-7
v_call: TRBV29-1
d_call: -
cdr3_aa: CSVEAESSYEQYF
cdr3_nt: TGCAGCGTTGAGGCCGAGAGCTCCTACGAGCAGTACTTC

clone_size: -
j_call: TRBJ2-1
v_call: TRBV29-1
d_call: -
cdr3_aa: CSVAGTTSYNEQFF
cdr3_nt: TGCAGCGTTGCGGGGACAACCTCCTACAATGAGCAGTTCTTC

clone_size: -
j_call: TRBJ1-6
v_call: TRBV3-1
d_call: -
cdr3_aa: CASSHQGISPLHF
cdr3_nt: TGTGCCAGCAGCCACCAAGGGATTTCACCCCTCCACTTT

clone_size: -
j_call: TRBJ2-2
v_call: TRBV9
d_call: -
cdr3_aa: CASSVVVAAGELFF
cdr3_nt: TGTGCCAGCAGCGTAGTGGTGGCCGCCGGGGAGCTGTTTTTT

clone_size: once
j_call: TRBJ2-5
v_call: TRBV6-5
d_call: -
cdr3_aa: CASTLSWGVETRYF
cdr3_nt: TGTGCCAGCACCCTATCATGGGGGGTTGAGACCCGGTACTTC

clone_size: few
j_call: TRBJ1-6
v_call: TRBV6-2/TRBV6-3
d_call: -
cdr3_aa: CASSYWGGSSYNSPLHF
cdr3_nt: TGTGCCAGCAGTTATTGGGGCGGAAGCTCCTATAATTCACCCCTCCACTTT

clone_size: -
j_call: TRBJ1-2
v_call: TRBV10-3
d_call: TRBD1
cdr3_aa: CAIREGAGHYGYTF
cdr3_nt: TGTGCCATCAGGGAGGGGGCAGGACACTATGGCTACACCTTC

clone_size: few
j_call: TRBJ1-5
v_call: TRBV6-6
d_call: -
cdr3_aa: CASSYSTGNQPQHF
cdr3_nt: TGTGCCAGCAGTTACTCGACCGGGAATCAGCCCCAGCATTTT

clone_size: few
j_call: TRBJ2-7
v_call: TRBV28
d_call: -
cdr3_aa: CASSPGSEGSYEQYF
cdr3_nt: TGTGCCAGCAGTCCGGGCTCCGAGGGGTCCTACGAGCAGTACTTC

clone_size: few
j_call: TRBJ2-4
v_call: TRBV3-1
d_call: TRBD1
cdr3_aa: CASSHRGRGAKNIQYF
cdr3_nt: TGTGCCAGCAGTCATAGGGGGCGCGGAGCCAAAAACATTCAGTACTTC

clone_size: -
j_call: TRBJ1-1
v_call: TRBV6-5
d_call: -
cdr3_aa: CASSYGAGHTEAFF
cdr3_nt: TGTGCCAGCAGTTACGGGGCAGGGCACACTGAAGCTTTCTTT

clone_size: few
j_call: TRBJ2-7
v_call: TRBV5-1
d_call: TRBD1
cdr3_aa: CASSFRGNSYEQYF
cdr3_nt: TGCGCCAGCAGCTTCAGGGGGAACTCCTACGAGCAGTACTTC

clone_size: -
j_call: TRBJ2-7
v_call: TRBV5-1
d_call: TRBD1
cdr3_aa: CASSLQRQGARYEQYF
cdr3_nt: TGCGCCAGCAGCCTCCAGCGACAGGGGGCTCGGTACGAGCAGTACTTC

clone_size: -
j_call: TRBJ2-3
v_call: TRBV7-2
d_call: TRBD1
cdr3_aa: CASRQGVGPGTDTQYF
cdr3_nt: TGTGCCAGCAGACAGGGGGTCGGACCCGGCACAGATACGCAGTATTTT

clone_size: -
j_call: TRBJ2-5
v_call: TRBV5-1
d_call: TRBD1
cdr3_aa: CASSLADRGLGEQYF
cdr3_nt: TGCGCCAGCAGCCTTGCGGACAGGGGGCTTGGGGAGCAGTACTTC